This TCR beta chain is drawn from a study of PD-L1 blockade in urothelial cancer. About the study: Blood samples had a median of approximately 150,000 T cells.

Trimming shortened V by 5 bases and J by 4 bases, and 14 bases separated the two germline ends. The V gene's germline CDR1 is LGHNT and CDR2 FRNRAP. The CDR3 length is 14 residues. The time point is: pretreatment peripheral blood. Produced via immunoSEQ multiplex PCR; TCRdb's table is partial and in-frame only. This table has tens of thousands of clones, 84% appearing once. V usage is TRBV12-5 and J usage is TRBJ1-2, with TRBD1 as a possible D gene (6 bases). The TCR originated in a man aged 45-65 years with urothelial cancer. Sequenced material: PBMCs, taken around atezolizumab (anti-PD-L1) treatment. The CDR3 bases are TGTGCTAGTGGTGCTGACAGGCCACTCTATGGCTACACCTTC. Translation: CASGADRPLYGYTF.